These 21 T cell receptor beta chains were sequenced from one sample in a study of T cells in Graves' hyperthyroidism and ophthalmopathy. RNA transcripts yielded amplified TCR beta CDR3 regions. HTBI primers were used for first-round RT-PCR of the TCR CDR3. Each CDR3 protein is one row after TCRdb ran MiXCR on the multiplex PCR reads. The data show 450,000 to 600,000 distinct CDR3 sequences, about 20% seen once. Sequenced sample: blood. These TCRs come from a man aged 35 to 55 with Graves' ophthalmopathy.

The CDR3 coding sequence is TGTGCCAGCAGCTTAGAAGTTGGGGGGGCTTCTGAAAAACTGTTTTTT. Protein: CASSLEVGGASEKLFF. The chain carries TRBV7-9 and TRBJ1-4; D perhaps matches TRBD1 (6 bases). Trimming stripped 1 base from V and 7 bases from J, with 16 bases between. The CDR3 length is 16 residues. CDR1 and CDR2 from the germline V gene are SEHNR and FQNEAQ (reference sequence).

This clonotype was picked up a small number of times. The chain employs TRBV15 and TRBJ2-2; D may be TRBD1 (6 bases). Trimming cost V 4 bases and J 0 bases, with 12 bases left between them. Germline values: CDR1 LNHNV, CDR2 YYDKDF (reference sequence). The CDR3 contains 16 residues. CDR3 bases: TGTGCCACCAGCAACGGACAGCTCTCGAACACCGGGGAGCTGTTTTTT. It translates to CATSNGQLSNTGELFF. Full variable domain (missing parts from reference TRBV15 and TRBJ2-2): DAMVIQNPRYQVTQFGKPVTLSCSQTLNHNVMYWYQQKSSQAPKLLFHYYDKDFNNEADTPDNFQSRRPNTSFCFLDIRSPGLGDTAMYLCATSNGQLSNTGELFFGEGSRLTVL.

With respect to this clonotype: This may be a read error: a much more frequent sequence differs by one nucleotide. This chain connects TRBV13 to TRBJ2-2; D is possibly TRBD1 (5 bases). The CDR3 contains 16 residues. The germline CDR1 and CDR2 sequences are PRHDT and FYEKMQ (reference sequence). Written as DNA, the CDR3 is TGTGCCTGCAGCCTTCAACAGGTTTCGAACACCGGGGAGCTGTTTTTT. Translation: CACSLQQVSNTGELFF.

The rearrangement uses TRBV6-1 and TRBJ1-4, with a possible D match to TRBD1 (5 bases). CDR1 MNHNS and CDR2 SASEGT come from the germline V gene. This CDR3 spans 13 amino acids. Trimming shortened V by 10 bases and J by 5 bases, and 14 bases separated the two germline ends. In nucleotides, the CDR3 is TGTGCCACCACCGGGACGGGAAATGAAAAACTGTTTTTT. Translation: CATTGTGNEKLFF.

This clonotype was detected ten times or more. V gene TRBV28 combines with J gene TRBJ2-7; 11 nucleotides agree with TRBD1. The trim removed 4 bases at V and 5 bases at J, leaving 10 bases unmatched. CDR1 is MDHEN, CDR2 SYDVKM, per germline. The CDR3 runs 16 residues. This chain's CDR3 is CASSSGTGGRLDEQYF. DNA of the CDR3: TGTGCCAGCAGTTCTGGGACAGGGGGGAGATTAGACGAGCAGTACTTC. Together with reference TRBV28 and TRBJ2-7, the CDR3 gives the full variable domain: DVKVTQSSRYLVKRTGEKVFLECVQDMDHENMFWYRQDPGLGLRLIYFSYDVKMKEKGDIPEGYSVSREKKERFSLILESASTNQTSMYLCASSSGTGGRLDEQYFGPGTRLTVT.

The chain is built from TRBV4-1 and TRBJ2-3; 9 bases are a match to TRBD2. Germline loops: CDR1 MGHRA, CDR2 YSYEKL. V was clipped by 10 bases and J by 3 bases; unmatched bases: 8. The CDR3 runs to 14 residues. The DNA for the CDR3 is TGCGCCACCAGTAGCGGGAGCGGGACAGATACGCAGTATTTT. Its protein is CATSSGSGTDTQYF.

This clonotype was observed a few times. Sequence at one end of the junction differs from germline and may be a read error. CDR3 DNA sequence: TGTACCAGCAGTTATTGGACTAGCGGGAGGGATGAGCAGTTCTTC. Translation: CTSSYWTSGRDEQFF. V gene TRBV6-1 combines with J gene TRBJ2-1, with 15 bases fitting TRBD2. Germline CDR1 and CDR2: MNHNS and SASEGT. The CDR3 totals 15 residues.

This clonotype was picked up a small number of times. J is TRBJ2-2 and V is TRBV4-1; no reliable D call. The CDR3 runs 15 residues. The V and J ends lost 0 bases and 7 bases respectively, with 12 bases between them. Germline lookup yields CDR1 MGHRA and CDR2 YSYEKL. CDR3 amino acids: CASSQDVKGNGELFF. The CDR3 nucleotides are TGCGCCAGCAGCCAAGATGTCAAGGGTAACGGGGAGCTGTTTTTT.

There are a few counts of this clonotype. This rearrangement joins TRBV4-3 to TRBJ2-2, with 8 bases that match TRBD2. This CDR3 region has 17 residues. Germline CDR1 and CDR2: LGHNA and YSLEER. The V gene end was trimmed by 0 bases and the J gene end by 7 bases; junction bases not matched to a gene: 10. As DNA, the CDR3 is TGCGCCAGCAGCCAAGAGGCGGCCAGCGGGAGTGGCGGGGAGCTGTTTTTT. Residues: CASSQEAASGSGGELFF.

This clonotype was counted many times. The CDR3 loop reads CASRPTGITDTQYF. DNA of the CDR3: TGTGCCAGCAGGCCGACAGGTATCACAGATACGCAGTATTTT. The V gene is TRBV28, the J gene TRBJ2-3, with D tentatively TRBD1 (6 bases). The germline V and J ends were trimmed by 6 bases and 2 bases, with 12 bases remaining between them. The germline CDR1 and CDR2 sequences are MDHEN and SYDVKM. This CDR3 region has 14 residues.

This chain joins TRBV6-2 or TRBV6-3 and TRBJ1-2; maybe TRBD1 (5 bases). This CDR3 comprises 14 residues. Germline values: CDR1 MNHEY, CDR2 SVGEGT. V was pared by 2 bases and J by 4 bases, with 11 bases between. CDR3 sequence: CASSYGPGAYGYTF. The CDR3 coding sequence is TGTGCCAGCAGTTACGGTCCCGGGGCCTATGGCTACACCTTC.

This clonotype has more than one count but fewer than ten. This sequence joins TRBV6-8 and TRBJ1-2; weak D call: TRBD1 (5 bases). Germline-derived CDR1 and CDR2 are MNHGY and SAAAGT. The CDR3 extends over 14 amino acids. V was shortened by 1 base and J by 1 base, with 7 bases between the two germline ends. The CDR3 here is CASSYYRSNYGYTF. The CDR3 DNA sequence: TGTGCCAGCAGTTACTACAGGAGTAACTATGGCTACACCTTC.

This clonotype was seen a few times. The chain is built from TRBV3-1 and TRBJ1-1; D is unresolved. The V and J ends lost 0 bases and 9 bases respectively, with 11 bases between them. The V gene's germline CDR1 is LGHDT and CDR2 YNNKEL (reference sequence). This CDR3 is 13 amino acids long. CDR3 residues: CASSQDKYGQAFF. The CDR3 DNA reads as TGTGCCAGCAGCCAAGATAAGTACGGTCAAGCTTTCTTT.

This clonotype was detected only a few times. The V gene is TRBV9, the J gene TRBJ2-2; TRBD2 matches 13 bases. Trimming removed 2 bases from V and 7 bases from J; junction bases left unmatched: 11. Germline-derived CDR1 and CDR2 are SGDLS and YYNGEE. The CDR3 length is 18 residues. The CDR3 DNA reads TGTGCCAGCAGCGTCACGGGACTAGCGGGGATAGGAGGCGGGGAGCTGTTTTTT. It yields the protein CASSVTGLAGIGGGELFF.

This clonotype has a count of ten or more. The V call is TRBV5-1, the J call TRBJ2-1, with 9 bases identical to TRBD2. The CDR3 runs to 15 residues. Germline assignment: CDR1 SGHRS and CDR2 YFSETQ. The junction had 8 bases not matched to a gene; V was cut back by 3 bases and J by 7 bases. The CDR3 coding sequence is TGCGCCAGCAGCTCTTCCGGGACTAGCCAAAATGAGCAGTTCTTC. The encoded protein is CASSSSGTSQNEQFF. The full variable domain, completed using reference TRBV5-1 and TRBJ2-1, is KAGVTQTPRYLIKTRGQQVTLSCSPISGHRSVSWYQQTPGQGLQFLFEYFSETQRNKGNFPGRFSGRQFSNSRSEMNVSTLELGDSALYLCASSSSGTSQNEQFFGPGTRLTVL.

This clonotype was seen more than once but under ten times. CDR3 amino acids: CASSYSRPTGGNQPQHF. The CDR3 DNA is TGTGCCAGCAGTTACAGTAGGCCAACTGGTGGCAATCAGCCCCAGCATTTT. The chain employs TRBV6-2 or TRBV6-3 and TRBJ1-5, with D hard to call. The germline V gene has CDR1 MNHEY and CDR2 SVGEGT. The CDR3 loop spans 17 amino acids. The ends were cut back, 2 bases at V and 2 bases at J, with 16 bases in the middle.

This clonotype has ten or more counts. The V gene is TRBV7-3, the J gene TRBJ2-2, with unresolved D. The CDR3 has 15 amino acids. With 5 bases removed from V and 5 bases from J, the gap between germline ends came to 15 bases. Germline V CDR1 and CDR2: SGHTA, FQGTGA. The CDR3 nucleotides are TGTGCCAGCAGCCCTGACCAAAGCTTGACCGGGGAGCTGTTTTTT. This encodes CASSPDQSLTGELFF.

This chain joins TRBV4-2 and TRBJ2-5; 8 nucleotides match TRBD2. Per the germline V gene, CDR1 is LGHNA and CDR2 is YNFKEQ. The CDR3 is 17 residues long. J lost 3 bases, V lost 4 bases, and 13 bases had no gene match. CDR3 loop: CASSPAPFGAGEETQYF. The CDR3, as DNA: TGTGCCAGCAGCCCGGCCCCTTTTGGAGCGGGGGAAGAGACCCAGTACTTC.

This clonotype has more than one count but fewer than ten. The chain employs TRBV9 and TRBJ2-1; 9 positions agree with TRBD1. This CDR3 region has 16 residues. V lost 3 bases, J lost 8 bases, and 12 bases stayed unmatched. Germline V gene data show CDR1 as SGDLS and CDR2 as YYNGEE. As DNA, the CDR3 is TGTGCCAGCAGCGCCGACATTGGGACAGGGAGGCATGAGCAGTTCTTC. Protein sequence: CASSADIGTGRHEQFF. The variable domain in full, with the rest retrieved from reference TRBV9 and TRBJ2-1, is DSGVTQTPKHLITATGQRVTLRCSPRSGDLSVYWYQQSLDQGLQFLIQYYNGEERAKGNILERFSAQQFPDLHSELNLSSLELGDSALYFCASSADIGTGRHEQFFGPGTRLTVL.

The CDR3 DNA follows: TGTGCCAGCGTATCCGGGACGTTCCCTAATCAGCCCCAGCATTTT. Protein sequence: CASVSGTFPNQPQHF. This sequence joins TRBV28 and TRBJ1-5, with a weak D call TRBD1 (5 bases). Germline V gives CDR1 MDHEN, CDR2 SYDVKM. The V and J ends lost 8 bases and 4 bases respectively, with 18 bases between them. The CDR3 has 15 amino acids.

This clonotype appeared many times. CDR3 sequence: CASSFPDGADSGIEKLFF. Written as DNA, the CDR3 is TGTGCCAGCAGCTTTCCAGACGGTGCTGATTCAGGGATTGAAAAACTGTTTTTT. The V and J genes are TRBV7-9 and TRBJ1-4; tentative D call: TRBD1 (5 bases). V shed 3 bases and J shed 7 bases, with 24 bases lying between them. Germline V CDR1 and CDR2: SEHNR, FQNEAQ (reference sequence). The CDR3 length is 18 residues.